In this sample, the clone carrying this T cell receptor beta chain turned up a few times. Its antigen is currently unknown. The source material, RNA transcripts, was used to amplify TCR beta CDR3 regions. The HTBI set primed first-round TCR CDR3 RT-PCR. TCRdb called the multiplex PCR reads again in MiXCR, with one record for every CDR3 protein. The sample has more than 500,000 distinct CDR3 sequences, roughly 14% seen once. Each ophthalmopathy patient scored at least 3 on the Clinical Activity Score and at least 4 on NOSPECS grade, with duration under 3 months. Based on clinical symptoms, serum thyroxine and TRAb, thyroid ultrasound and orbital computed tomography, diagnoses were reached. From 10 ml of fresh peripheral blood, PBMCs were isolated. The data belong to a study of T cells in Graves' hyperthyroidism and ophthalmopathy. Findings and limits, study-wide: Most thyroid clonotypes with frequency above 0.001 were detected in blood.

The source material was blood. The TCR was taken from a woman in her 40s with Graves' ophthalmopathy.

Here the CDR3 DNA reads TGTGCCAGCAGCTCCTCCGGGACAGGGCCCTCTGGAAACACCATATATTTT. Its protein is CASSSSGTGPSGNTIYF. The chain is built from TRBV11-1 and TRBJ1-3; 9 bases match TRBD1. The CDR3 sequence is 17 residues long. The germline CDR1 and CDR2 sequences are SGHAT and FQDESV (reference sequence). V trimming: 4 bases; J trimming: 0 bases; junction bases outside the gene matches: 7.